This entry lists 26 T cell receptor beta chains sequenced from one sample in a study of blood T cell repertoires in COVID-19. Sequencing used immunoSEQ multiplex PCR; TCRdb keeps in-frame clones, though not all of them. The sample lists more than 65,000 clones; around 77% were seen once. Sequencing was carried out using peripheral blood. The receptors derive from a man aged 60 to 69 with acute or convalescent COVID-19.

J is TRBJ2-6 and V is TRBV11-3, with a weak D call TRBD1 (6 bases). Germline assignment: CDR1 SGHNT and CDR2 YENEEA. The CDR3 covers 15 residues. Trimming cost V 5 bases and J 2 bases, with 10 bases left between them. Written as DNA, the CDR3 is TGTGCCAGCAGCCCGCGACAGGCTGGGGCCAACGTCCTGACTTTC. This gives the protein CASSPRQAGANVLTF.

The CDR3 bases are TGCGCCAGCAGCTTGGCGGCGGGCGATTACGAGCAGTACTTC. The encoded protein is CASSLAAGDYEQYF. This sequence joins TRBV5-1 and TRBJ2-7; tentative D call: TRBD2 (5 bases). Germline CDR1 SGHRS, CDR2 YFSETQ. The CDR3 has 14 amino acids. The V gene lost 0 bases and the J gene lost 4 bases, with 11 bases spanning the gap.

This CDR3 reads CAWTEGQGHSPLHF. The CDR3 DNA reads as TGTGCCTGGACGGAAGGACAGGGACATTCACCCCTCCACTTT. The V gene is TRBV30, the J gene TRBJ1-6, with TRBD1 matching over 8 bases. V lost 4 bases to trimming and J lost 8 bases; unmatched junction nucleotides: 7. Per the germline V gene, CDR1 is GTSNPN and CDR2 is SVGIG (reference sequence). This CDR3 spans 14 amino acids. The variable domain in full, with the rest retrieved from reference TRBV30 and TRBJ1-6, is SQTIHQWPATLVQPVGSPLSLECTVEGTSNPNLYWYRQAAGRGLQLLFYSVGIGQISSEVPQNLSASRPQDRQFILSSKKLLLSDSGFYLCAWTEGQGHSPLHFGNGTRLTVT.

The chain has TRBV19 and TRBJ2-2; maybe TRBD2 (6 bases). The ends were cut back, 6 bases at V and 0 bases at J, with 14 bases in the middle. The V gene's germline CDR1 is LNHDA and CDR2 SQIVND (reference sequence). The CDR3 sequence is 16 residues long. In DNA, the CDR3 is TGTGCCAGTAGGGACCCGAGCGGGCCGAACACCGGGGAGCTGTTTTTT. Translated, it gives CASRDPSGPNTGELFF. Complete variable domain (other parts from reference TRBV19 and TRBJ2-2): DGGITQSPKYLFRKEGQNVTLSCEQNLNHDAMYWYRQDPGQGLRLIYYSQIVNDFQKGDIAEGYSVSREKKESFPLTVTSAQKNPTAFYLCASRDPSGPNTGELFFGEGSRLTVL.

The rearrangement joins TRBV5-1 to TRBJ2-6, with D unclear. Between the trimmed V and J ends, which lost 4 bases and 0 bases, there was a span of 14 bases. CDR3 length equals 17 residues. Looked up from germline, CDR1 is SGHRS and CDR2 is YFSETQ. The CDR3 here is CASSQSPPGSGANVLTF. The CDR3 region has the DNA TGCGCCAGCAGCCAATCCCCCCCGGGCTCTGGGGCCAACGTCCTGACTTTC.

This clone was observed a single time. CDR3 nucleotides: TGTGCCTGGAGTGTCGGACAGGGAAACACCATATATTTT. This gives the protein CAWSVGQGNTIYF. The chain joins TRBV30 to TRBJ1-3, with a weak D call TRBD1 (6 bases). Germline V lookup: CDR1 GTSNPN, CDR2 SVGIG (reference sequence). The CDR3 is 13 residues long. Deletions cut 0 bases from V and 4 bases from J, with 7 bases between.

The V gene is TRBV27, the J gene TRBJ1-5, with D perhaps TRBD1 (6 bases). Germline CDR1 reads MNHEY; CDR2 reads SMNVEV (reference sequence). The CDR3 has 16 amino acids. V lost 6 bases and J 3 bases, leaving 18 bases between the germline ends. The CDR3 nucleotides read TGTGCCAGCAGAGAGGGGGGGTTCAAGGACAATCAGCCCCAGCATTTT. It translates to CASREGGFKDNQPQHF.

This rearrangement joins TRBV4-3 to TRBJ1-1, with a weak D call TRBD1 (5 bases). There are 14 residues in the CDR3. Looked up from germline, CDR1 is LGHNA and CDR2 is YSLEER. V was pared by 4 bases and J by 1 base, with 10 bases between. CDR3 bases: TGCGCCAGCAGCCCCATCCAGGGGAACACTGAAGCTTTCTTT. Translation gives CASSPIQGNTEAFF.

CDR3 in amino acids: CASSTRTGRSNEKLFF. The CDR3 DNA is TGTGCCAGTAGTACCCGGACAGGGAGATCAAATGAAAAACTGTTTTTT. The chain couples TRBV19 to TRBJ1-4; TRBD1 matches at 8 bases. CDR1 is LNHDA and CDR2 is SQIVND in the germline V gene (reference sequence). Trimming took 4 bases from V and 5 from J; bases not matched to a gene: 9. The CDR3 covers 16 residues.

This clone was observed a few times. The gene calls are TRBV12-3 or TRBV12-4 and TRBJ1-1; 7 nucleotides line up with TRBD1. CDR3 length equals 13 residues. V shed 5 bases, J shed 7 bases, and the junction held 7 bases outside the gene matches. The CDR3 region has the DNA TGTGCCAGCAGTCCCACCGGGACAGATGAAGCTTTCTTT. Protein sequence: CASSPTGTDEAFF.

This chain uses TRBV27 with TRBJ1-2, with D unresolved. V lost 2 bases to trimming and J lost 2 bases, with 6 bases between them. Germline assignment: CDR1 MNHEY and CDR2 SMNVEV (reference sequence). The CDR3 covers 13 residues. Here the CDR3 DNA reads TGTGCCAGCAGTTTAGGGAGAAACTATGGCTACACCTTC. This gives the protein CASSLGRNYGYTF.

V is TRBV27 and J is TRBJ1-1, with 7 bases aligning to TRBD1. Germline CDR1 reads MNHEY; CDR2 reads SMNVEV (reference sequence). The ends lost 5 bases at V and 0 bases at J; junction bases unmatched: 9. The CDR3 has 16 amino acids. The CDR3 region has the DNA TGTGCCAGCAGTCCTAGACAGGGAATCATGAACACTGAAGCTTTCTTT. Protein product: CASSPRQGIMNTEAFF.

The chain couples TRBV4-1 to TRBJ2-5; TRBD2 aligns across 10 bases. Unmatched junction bases numbered 10, after V lost 1 base and J lost 5 bases. The germline gives CDR1 MGHRA, CDR2 YSYEKL. The CDR3 loop spans 17 amino acids. The CDR3 loop is CASSQGYERGGLETQYF. The CDR3 coding sequence is TGCGCCAGCAGCCAAGGGTACGAGCGGGGGGGCCTCGAGACCCAGTACTTC.

This clone was picked up a small number of times. The chain recombines TRBV19 with TRBJ1-2; D not certain. Looked up from germline, CDR1 is LNHDA and CDR2 is SQIVND (reference sequence). Trimming took off 3 bases at V and 4 bases at J, with 12 bases between the two ends. The CDR3 length is 14 residues. The chain's CDR3 is CASSMGSNSYGYTF. The CDR3 DNA is TGTGCCAGTAGTATGGGGAGCAACAGCTATGGCTACACCTTC.

V gene TRBV5-1 combines with J gene TRBJ1-1, with a weak D call TRBD1 (5 bases). The CDR3 runs 14 residues. The germline gives CDR1 SGHRS, CDR2 YFSETQ. V was cut by 3 bases and J by 1 base, with 10 bases left in between. The CDR3 DNA follows: TGCGCCAGCAGCTCGATCCAGGGGAACACTGAAGCTTTCTTT. This translates into CASSSIQGNTEAFF.

This chain uses TRBV15 with TRBJ1-2; 8 bases align to TRBD1. The germline V gene encodes CDR1 LNHNV and CDR2 YYDKDF (reference sequence). This CDR3 spans 15 amino acids. The ends lost 0 bases at V and 6 bases at J; junction bases unmatched: 6. In DNA, the CDR3 is TGTGCCACCAGCAGAGATCGAGGGGGACAGGATGGCTACACCTTC. Translating gives CATSRDRGGQDGYTF.

This clone was observed many times. CDR3 nucleotide sequence: TGTGCCAGCAGTGATTACAGGCAGATGAACACTGAAGCTTTCTTT. This sequence encodes CASSDYRQMNTEAFF. V is TRBV25-1 and J is TRBJ1-1; tentatively, D is TRBD1 (5 bases). Germline loops: CDR1 MGHDK, CDR2 SYGVNS. There are 15 residues in the CDR3. V was cut by 3 bases and J by 0 bases, with 11 bases left in between.

The gene calls are TRBV15 and TRBJ2-1; D is unclear. V was shortened by 4 bases and J by 7 bases, with 5 bases between the two germline ends. CDR1 is LNHNV, CDR2 YYDKDF, per germline (reference sequence). The CDR3 runs to 11 residues. The CDR3 region has the DNA TGTGCCACCAGCACCTTAAATGAGCAGTTCTTC. Its translation is CATSTLNEQFF. The variable domain in full, with the rest retrieved from reference TRBV15 and TRBJ2-1, is DAMVIQNPRYQVTQFGKPVTLSCSQTLNHNVMYWYQQKSSQAPKLLFHYYDKDFNNEADTPDNFQSRRPNTSFCFLDIRSPGLGDTAMYLCATSTLNEQFFGPGTRLTVL.

The gene calls are TRBV4-3 and TRBJ2-1; 7 nucleotides line up with TRBD2. This CDR3 has 16 amino acids. V lost 1 base and J lost 1; bases outside the gene matches: 4. CDR1 is LGHNA and CDR2 is YSLEER in the germline V gene. Here the CDR3 reads CASSQARRGSYNEQFF. The CDR3 DNA reads TGCGCCAGCAGCCAAGCTAGGCGGGGGTCCTACAATGAGCAGTTCTTC.

V usage is TRBV5-4 and J usage is TRBJ1-2, with 8 bases matching TRBD1. The CDR3 sequence is 13 residues long. Unmatched junction bases numbered 0, after V lost 3 bases and J lost 2 bases. The germline V gene has CDR1 SGHNT and CDR2 YYREEE (reference sequence). This CDR3 is CASSSGGNYGYTF. The DNA of the CDR3 is TGTGCCAGCAGCTCAGGGGGCAACTATGGCTACACCTTC.

This clone was observed a handful of times. The CDR3: CATSRDSVFSYEQYF. The CDR3 bases are TGTGCCACCAGCAGAGATTCGGTCTTCTCCTACGAGCAGTACTTC. This sequence joins TRBV15 and TRBJ2-7, with D uncertain. Germline CDR1 is LNHNV and CDR2 is YYDKDF (reference sequence). The CDR3 is made up of 15 amino acids. V dropped 0 bases and J dropped 0 bases, with 9 bases sitting between them.

This chain joins TRBV18 and TRBJ2-3, with TRBD2 matching over 8 bases. CDR1 and CDR2 from the germline V gene are KGHSH and LQKENI. V lost 2 bases to trimming and J lost 3 bases; unmatched junction nucleotides: 10. CDR3 length: 17 amino acids. For the CDR3, the DNA is TGTGCCAGCTCACCAATGAACGGGGGGGCCGGGACAGATACGCAGTATTTT. This codes for CASSPMNGGAGTDTQYF.

The rearrangement uses TRBV21-1 and TRBJ2-1; the D call TRBD2 from the table was never checked on the DNA. TRBV21-1 is a pseudogene locus. CDR3 length: 17 residues. The CDR3 DNA reads TGTGCCAGCAGCAAAGATGGGGGGGCGGGCGCCTACAATGAGCAGTTCTTC. This encodes CASSKDGGAGAYNEQFF.

The chain links TRBV9 to TRBJ2-7, with 7 bases lining up with TRBD2. The CDR3 runs 12 residues. Germline V gene sequence: CDR1 SGDLS, CDR2 YYNGEE. V shed 7 bases, J shed 1 base, and the junction held 2 bases outside the gene matches. CDR3 coding DNA: TGTGCCAGCGGGACTACATCCTACGAGCAGTACTTC. Residues: CASGTTSYEQYF.

The rearrangement links TRBV6-5 to TRBJ1-1, with D possibly TRBD1 on 6 matching bases. CDR3 length: 15 amino acids. V gave up 2 bases and J gave up 3 bases, with 13 bases separating them. Germline V lookup: CDR1 MNHEY, CDR2 SVGAGI. CDR3 region: CASSYLRGGHTEAFF. The CDR3 DNA follows: TGTGCCAGCAGTTACCTCCGGGGGGGGCACACTGAAGCTTTCTTT.

The chain couples TRBV19 to TRBJ1-4; 7 nucleotides line up with TRBD1. The CDR3 is 13 amino acids. Germline-derived CDR1 and CDR2 are LNHDA and SQIVND (reference sequence). Trimming cost V 3 bases and J 6 bases; bases outside gene matches: 1. CDR3 DNA: TGTGCCAGTAGTATGCAGGGGGATGAAAAACTGTTTTTT. Its translation: CASSMQGDEKLFF.